This T cell receptor (beta chain) originates from a study of blood T cell repertoires in COVID-19. Study background: T cells, B-cell-depleted T cells, or PBMCs supplied cDNA or gDNA.

The count of this clone is one. One Seattle source followed patients from active infection through their disease course. Original processing notes: Estimated nucleated cell counts came from reference gene primer amplification. Sequenced by immunoSEQ multiplex PCR; TCRdb stores in-frame clones only, minus some. The DNA gave D and trimming, while V, J and clone size come from that table. This table has roughly 400,000 clones, approximately 89% appearing once. V shed 4 bases and J shed 1 base, with 14 bases lying between them. Germline assignment: CDR1 SGHDT and CDR2 YYEEEE. The CDR3 extends over 15 amino acids.

V gene TRBV5-6 combines with J gene TRBJ1-1; D is possibly TRBD1 (6 bases). The sequenced sample consisted of peripheral blood. The TCR originated in a woman aged 60 to 75 with COVID-19, enrolled during active disease. The CDR3 here is CASSAEQGSNTEAFF. In DNA, the CDR3 is TGTGCCAGCAGCGCCGAACAGGGTTCGAACACTGAAGCTTTCTTT.